This T cell receptor (beta chain) originates from a study of shared clonotypes between healthy human individuals. Looking at the study overall: Per donor, three plates held CD4 naive cells, three held CD4 memory, two held CD8 naive and one held CD8 memory.

TCRdb's copy holds only in-frame clones and misses some; the assay was immunoSEQ multiplex PCR. The sample lists around 2,000,000 clones; approximately 95% were seen once. Positively selected for CCR7, the CD45RO-negative cells used as naive CD8 cells excluded terminally differentiated effector memory CD45RA+ cells. Sequenced input: naive CD8+ T cells sorted from blood. This TCR was recovered from a man aged 18-30 years in good health.

CDR3 sequence: CASSYTSGTGELFF. CDR3 bases: TGTGCCAGCAGTTACACTAGCGGAACCGGGGAGCTGTTTTTT. V and J are TRBV6-5 and TRBJ2-2; the match to TRBD2 covers 8 bases. The CDR3 sequence is 14 residues long. Per the germline V gene, CDR1 is MNHEY and CDR2 is SVGAGI. The V and J ends lost 2 bases and 5 bases, in that order; junction bases with no gene match: 1.